Listed below are T cell receptor beta chains from one sample, sequenced in a study of cytomegalovirus exposure and HLA in healthy donors. Using immunoSEQ multiplex PCR, the repertoire was profiled, and TCRdb retains in-frame clones only, with some absent. This sample carries under 130,000 clones, approximately 66% of them seen once, and the ten largest clones take around 3.5%. Sequencing was performed on PBMCs. The origin of the receptors is a woman aged 45-65 years in good health and CMV-seronegative. Each CDR3 is given with its conserved first and last residue. The D gene is left open where the match is weak.

J gene	V gene	D gene	CDR3 protein	CDR3 DNA
TRBJ2-4	TRBV2	TRBD2	CASSQAASGSLLAKNIQYF	TGTGCCAGCAGCCAAGCGGCTAGCGGGAGCCTATTAGCCAAAAACATTCAGTACTTC
TRBJ1-2	TRBV7-8	NA	CASSLNQGSQNGYTF	TGTGCCAGCAGCTTAAATCAGGGAAGCCAAAATGGCTACACCTTC
TRBJ1-5	TRBV19	NA	CASSGNNQPQHF	TGTGCCAGTTCCGGGAATAATCAGCCCCAGCATTTT
TRBJ1-5	TRBV5-8	TRBD1	CASSSTLTGGWEPQHF	TGTGCCAGCAGCTCAACCCTAACAGGGGGTTGGGAGCCCCAGCATTTT
TRBJ1-2	TRBV28	NA	CASSLSLVNYGYTF	TGTGCCAGCAGTTTATCTTTAGTTAACTATGGCTACACCTTC
TRBJ2-1	TRBV19	TRBD2	CASSATSVAYNEQFF	TGTGCCAGTAGCGCTACTAGCGTGGCCTACAATGAGCAGTTCTTC
TRBJ1-5	TRBV4-1	NA	CASSQDSQGRQPQHF	TGCGCCAGCAGCCAAGATTCGCAGGGCAGACAGCCCCAGCATTTT
TRBJ2-5	TRBV28	TRBD2	CASSLGGGIQETQYF	TGTGCCAGCAGTTTAGGGGGGGGGATCCAAGAGACCCAGTACTTC
TRBJ1-1	TRBV9	TRBD1	CASSEGTGVFHTEAFF	TGTGCCAGCAGCGAAGGGACAGGGGTATTTCACACTGAAGCTTTCTTT
TRBJ2-7	TRBV19	TRBD2	CASSIGLAGASYEQYF	TGTGCCAGTAGTATAGGGCTAGCGGGAGCATCCTACGAGCAGTACTTC
TRBJ1-2	TRBV30	NA	CAWSVTGYGYTF	TGTGCCTGGAGTGTAACTGGTTATGGCTACACCTTC
TRBJ1-5	TRBV7-9	TRBD1	CASSLGTGAFQPQHF	TGTGCCAGCAGCTTAGGGACAGGGGCCTTTCAGCCCCAGCATTTT
TRBJ2-1	TRBV5-1	TRBD1	CASSYGQGLHNEQFF	TGCGCCAGCAGCTACGGACAGGGTCTTCACAATGAGCAGTTCTTC